Sequencing of this TCR beta chain was carried out in a study of response to subunit inactivated influenza vaccine. This clonotype was counted many times. Using its own MiXCR run on the RT-PCR reads, TCRdb lists one record per CDR3 protein. The sample has 500,000 or so distinct CDR3 sequences; roughly 9.7% are singletons. This sequence originates from a man aged 50 to 59 who received an inactivated influenza vaccine. The specimen was PBMCs from blood, collected around seven weeks after vaccination.

The CDR3 DNA reads as TGTGCCAGCAGCCAAGGAGCAGGGACTTCCCTCGGCTACACCTTC. Protein product: CASSQGAGTSLGYTF. V and J are TRBV4-2 and TRBJ1-2; D perhaps matches TRBD1 (5 bases). V was pared by 1 base and J by 8 bases, with 17 bases between. Germline V gene lookup returns CDR1 LGHNA and CDR2 YNFKEQ. This CDR3 spans 15 amino acids.